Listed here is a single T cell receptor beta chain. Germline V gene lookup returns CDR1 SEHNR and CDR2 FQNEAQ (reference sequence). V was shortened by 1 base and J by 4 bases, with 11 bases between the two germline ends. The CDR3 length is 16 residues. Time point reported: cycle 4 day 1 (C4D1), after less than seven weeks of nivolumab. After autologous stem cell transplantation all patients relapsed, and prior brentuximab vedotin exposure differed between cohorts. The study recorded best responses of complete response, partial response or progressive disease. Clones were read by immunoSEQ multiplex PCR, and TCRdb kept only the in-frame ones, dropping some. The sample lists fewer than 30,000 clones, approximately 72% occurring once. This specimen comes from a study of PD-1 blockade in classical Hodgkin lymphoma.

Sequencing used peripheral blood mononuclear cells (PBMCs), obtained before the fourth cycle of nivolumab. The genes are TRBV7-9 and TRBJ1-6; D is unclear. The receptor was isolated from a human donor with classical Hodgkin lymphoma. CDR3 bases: TGTGCCAGCAGCTTAGAGCAGGAGACTTATAATTCACCCCTCCACTTT. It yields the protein CASSLEQETYNSPLHF.